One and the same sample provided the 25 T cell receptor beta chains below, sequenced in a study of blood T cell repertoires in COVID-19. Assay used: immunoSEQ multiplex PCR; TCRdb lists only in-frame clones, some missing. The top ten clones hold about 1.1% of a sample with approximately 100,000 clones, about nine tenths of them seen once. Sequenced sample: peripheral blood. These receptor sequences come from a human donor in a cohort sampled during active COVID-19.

The CDR3 region has the DNA TGTGCCAGCAGTGAAGGGGGCGCATACAATGAGCAGTTCTTC. Translating gives CASSEGGAYNEQFF. The genes are TRBV6-1 and TRBJ2-1, with D perhaps matching TRBD1 (5 bases). The CDR3 is 14 residues long. Trimming took 1 base from V and 4 from J, leaving 8 bases between them. The germline CDR1 and CDR2 sequences are MNHNS and SASEGT.

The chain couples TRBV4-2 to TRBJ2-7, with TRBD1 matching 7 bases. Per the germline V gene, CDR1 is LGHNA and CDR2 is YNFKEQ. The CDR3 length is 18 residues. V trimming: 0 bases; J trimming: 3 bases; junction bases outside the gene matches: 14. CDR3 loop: CASSQEGNRGQSFYEQYF. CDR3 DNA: TGTGCCAGCAGCCAAGAAGGGAACAGGGGACAAAGCTTCTACGAGCAGTACTTC.

Written as DNA, the CDR3 is TGCAGTGCTAGTAGGGCTAGCGGGAGCACAGATACGCAGTATTTT. It is translated as CSASRASGSTDTQYF. V gene TRBV20-1 combines with J gene TRBJ2-3; 8 bases map to TRBD2. The CDR3 length is 15 residues. After removal of 3 bases from V and 0 bases from J, the junction contained 5 bases not matched to a gene. Germline-derived CDR1 and CDR2 are DFQATT and SNEGSKA (reference sequence).

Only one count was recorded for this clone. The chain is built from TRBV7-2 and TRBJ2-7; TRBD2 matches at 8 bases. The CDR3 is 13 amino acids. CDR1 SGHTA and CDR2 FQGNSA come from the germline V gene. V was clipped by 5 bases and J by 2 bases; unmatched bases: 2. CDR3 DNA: TGTGCCAGCAGCACGCGGGGGGCCTACGAGCAGTACTTC. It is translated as CASSTRGAYEQYF.

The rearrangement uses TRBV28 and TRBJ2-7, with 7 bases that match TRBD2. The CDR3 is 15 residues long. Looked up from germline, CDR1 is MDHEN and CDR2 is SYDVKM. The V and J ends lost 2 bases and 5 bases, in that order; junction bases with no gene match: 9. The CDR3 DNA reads TGTGCCAGCAGTTTAAGAGCTAGCGGTCACGACGAGCAGTACTTC. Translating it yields CASSLRASGHDEQYF.

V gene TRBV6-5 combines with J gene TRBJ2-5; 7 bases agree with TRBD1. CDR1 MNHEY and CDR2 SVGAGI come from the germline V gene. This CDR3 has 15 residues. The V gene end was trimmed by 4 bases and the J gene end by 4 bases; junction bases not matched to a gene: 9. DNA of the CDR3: TGTGCCAGCAGTTCGGATAGTAGGGGGCGAGAGACCCAGTACTTC. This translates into CASSSDSRGRETQYF.

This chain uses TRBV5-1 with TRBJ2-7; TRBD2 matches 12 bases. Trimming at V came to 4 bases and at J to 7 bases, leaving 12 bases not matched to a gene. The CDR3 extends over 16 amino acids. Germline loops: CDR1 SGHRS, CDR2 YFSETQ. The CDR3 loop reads CASSASQLAGGGEQYF. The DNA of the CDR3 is TGCGCCAGCAGCGCGAGCCAACTAGCGGGAGGTGGTGAGCAGTACTTC.

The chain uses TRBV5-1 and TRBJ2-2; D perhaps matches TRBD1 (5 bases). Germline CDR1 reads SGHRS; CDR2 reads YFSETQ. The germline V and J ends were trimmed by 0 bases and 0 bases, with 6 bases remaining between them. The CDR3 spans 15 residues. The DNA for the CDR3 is TGCGCCAGCAGCTTGGGGACAACGAACACCGGGGAGCTGTTTTTT. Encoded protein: CASSLGTTNTGELFF.

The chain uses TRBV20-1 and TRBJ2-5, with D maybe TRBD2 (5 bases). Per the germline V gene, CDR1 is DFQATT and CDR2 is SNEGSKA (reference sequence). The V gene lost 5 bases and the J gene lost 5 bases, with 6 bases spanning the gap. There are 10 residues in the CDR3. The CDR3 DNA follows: TGCAGTGCTCGCGGGGAGACCCAGTACTTC. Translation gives CSARGETQYF.

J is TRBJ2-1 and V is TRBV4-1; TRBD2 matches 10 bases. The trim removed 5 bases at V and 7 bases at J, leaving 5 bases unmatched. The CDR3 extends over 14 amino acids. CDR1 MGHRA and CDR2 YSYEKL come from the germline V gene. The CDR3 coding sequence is TGCGCCAGCAGCTCTAGCGGGGGAGGGAATGAGCAGTTCTTC. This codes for CASSSSGGGNEQFF.

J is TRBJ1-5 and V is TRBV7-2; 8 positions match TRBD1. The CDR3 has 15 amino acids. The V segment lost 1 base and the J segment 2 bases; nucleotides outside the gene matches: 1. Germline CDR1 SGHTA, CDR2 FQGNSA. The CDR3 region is CASSLDRGGNQPQHF. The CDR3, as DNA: TGTGCCAGCAGCTTAGACAGGGGGGGCAATCAGCCCCAGCATTTT. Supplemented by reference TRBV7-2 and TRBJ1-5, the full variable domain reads GAGVSQSPSNKVTEKGKDVELRCDPISGHTALYWYRQSLGQGLEFLIYFQGNSAPDKSGLPSDRFSAERTGGSVSTLTIQRTQQEDSAVYLCASSLDRGGNQPQHFGDGTRLSIL.

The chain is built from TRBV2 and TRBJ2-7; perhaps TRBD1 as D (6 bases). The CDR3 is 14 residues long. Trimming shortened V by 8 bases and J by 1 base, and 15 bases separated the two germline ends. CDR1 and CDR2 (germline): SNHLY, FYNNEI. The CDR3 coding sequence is TGTGCCAGCGGCCGGGACACGGGGTCCTACGAGCAGTACTTC. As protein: CASGRDTGSYEQYF. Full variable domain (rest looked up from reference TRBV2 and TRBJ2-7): EPEVTQTPSHQVTQMGQEVILRCVPISNHLYFYWYRQILGQKVEFLVSFYNNEISEKSEIFDDQFSVERPDGSNFTLKIRSTKLEDSAMYFCASGRDTGSYEQYFGPGTRLTVT.

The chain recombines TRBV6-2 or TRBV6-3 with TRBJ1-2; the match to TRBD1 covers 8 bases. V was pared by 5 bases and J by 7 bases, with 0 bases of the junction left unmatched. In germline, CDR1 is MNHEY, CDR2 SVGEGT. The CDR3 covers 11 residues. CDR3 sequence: CASSQGAGYTF. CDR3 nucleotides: TGTGCCAGCAGTCAGGGGGCTGGCTACACCTTC.

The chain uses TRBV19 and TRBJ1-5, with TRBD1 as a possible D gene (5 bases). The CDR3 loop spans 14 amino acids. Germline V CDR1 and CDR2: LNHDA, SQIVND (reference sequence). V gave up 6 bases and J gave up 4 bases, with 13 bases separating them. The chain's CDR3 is CASSSRQLNQPQHF. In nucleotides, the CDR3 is TGTGCCAGTAGCTCCCGACAGCTGAATCAGCCCCAGCATTTT.

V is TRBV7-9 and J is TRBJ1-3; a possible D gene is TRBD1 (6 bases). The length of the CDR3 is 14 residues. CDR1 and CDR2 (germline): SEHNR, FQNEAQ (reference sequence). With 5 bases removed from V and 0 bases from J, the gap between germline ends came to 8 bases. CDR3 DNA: TGTGCCAGCAGCCGGACAGTCTCTGGAAACACCATATATTTT. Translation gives CASSRTVSGNTIYF.

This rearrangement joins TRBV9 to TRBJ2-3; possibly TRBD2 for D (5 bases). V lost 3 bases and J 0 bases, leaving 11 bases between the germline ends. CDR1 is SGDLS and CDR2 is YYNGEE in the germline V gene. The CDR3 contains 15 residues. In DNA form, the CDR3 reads TGTGCCAGCAGCGCCGGGATCTTTAGCACAGATACGCAGTATTTT. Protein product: CASSAGIFSTDTQYF.

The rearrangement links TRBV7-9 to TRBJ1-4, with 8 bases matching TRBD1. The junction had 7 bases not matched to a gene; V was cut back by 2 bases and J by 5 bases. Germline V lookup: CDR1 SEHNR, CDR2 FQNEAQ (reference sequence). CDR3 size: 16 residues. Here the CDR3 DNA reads TGTGCCAGCAGCTTATACGGGAGACAGGGGAATGAAAAACTGTTTTTT. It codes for CASSLYGRQGNEKLFF.

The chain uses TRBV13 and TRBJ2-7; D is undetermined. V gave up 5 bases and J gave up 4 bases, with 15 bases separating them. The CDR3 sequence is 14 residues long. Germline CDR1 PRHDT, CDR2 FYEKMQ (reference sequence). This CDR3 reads CASSPRLASYEQYF. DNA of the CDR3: TGTGCCAGCAGCCCCCGCCTCGCGTCTTACGAGCAGTACTTC.

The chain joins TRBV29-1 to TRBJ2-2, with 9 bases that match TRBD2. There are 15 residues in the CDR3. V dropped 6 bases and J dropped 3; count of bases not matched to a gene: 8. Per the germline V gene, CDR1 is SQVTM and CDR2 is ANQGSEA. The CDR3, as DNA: TGCAGCGTCGCAGTGGCGGGGGGGTACACCGGGGAGCTGTTTTTT. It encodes CSVAVAGGYTGELFF.

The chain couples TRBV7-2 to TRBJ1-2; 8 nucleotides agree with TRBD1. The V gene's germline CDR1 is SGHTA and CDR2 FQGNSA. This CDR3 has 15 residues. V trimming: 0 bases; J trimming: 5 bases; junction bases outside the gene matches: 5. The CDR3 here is CASSLATGGEYGYTF. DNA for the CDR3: TGTGCCAGCAGCTTAGCAACAGGGGGGGAGTATGGCTACACCTTC.

CDR3 sequence: CASSPAGSGNIQYF. For the CDR3, the DNA is TGTGCCAGCAGCCCGGCGGGCTCGGGAAACATTCAGTACTTC. This chain links TRBV9 with TRBJ2-4, with D possibly matching TRBD2 (5 bases). The germline V gene encodes CDR1 SGDLS and CDR2 YYNGEE. V lost 4 bases, J lost 6 bases, and 14 bases lay in between. The CDR3 length is 14 residues.

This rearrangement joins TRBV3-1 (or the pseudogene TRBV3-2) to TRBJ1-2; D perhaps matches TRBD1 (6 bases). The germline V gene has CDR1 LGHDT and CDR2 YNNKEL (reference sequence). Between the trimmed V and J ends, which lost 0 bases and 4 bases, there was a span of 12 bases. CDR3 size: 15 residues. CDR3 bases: TGTGCCAGCAGCCAAGAATGGACACAGGGCTATGGCTACACCTTC. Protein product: CASSQEWTQGYGYTF.

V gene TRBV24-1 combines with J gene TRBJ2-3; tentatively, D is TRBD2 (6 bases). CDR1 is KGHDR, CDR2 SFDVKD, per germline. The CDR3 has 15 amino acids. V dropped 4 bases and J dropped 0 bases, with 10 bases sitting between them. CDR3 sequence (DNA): TGTGCCACCAGTGAACCGGGACTCAGCACAGATACGCAGTATTTT. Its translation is CATSEPGLSTDTQYF.

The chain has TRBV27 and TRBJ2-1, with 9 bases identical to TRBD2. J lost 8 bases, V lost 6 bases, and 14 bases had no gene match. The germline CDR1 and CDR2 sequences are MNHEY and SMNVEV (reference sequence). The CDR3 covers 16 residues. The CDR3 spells CASSPLGREGVDEQFF. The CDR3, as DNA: TGTGCCAGCAGCCCCCTAGGGCGGGAGGGTGTGGATGAGCAGTTCTTC.

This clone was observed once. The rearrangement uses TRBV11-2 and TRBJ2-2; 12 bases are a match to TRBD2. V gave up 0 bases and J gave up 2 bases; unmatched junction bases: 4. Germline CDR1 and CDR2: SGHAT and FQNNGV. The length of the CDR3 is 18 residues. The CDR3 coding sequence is TGTGCCAGCAGCTTAGAGGCTAGCGGGAGGGAAAACACCGGGGAGCTGTTTTTT. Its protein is CASSLEASGRENTGELFF.